This TCR beta chain is from a study of CD8 T cells in ankylosing spondylitis. Study-level results: Several highly homologous variants made up a TCR beta motif, and this motif appeared characteristic of ankylosing spondylitis blood. A number of the motif variants had already been described in reactive arthritis synovial fluid and blood. Within matched ankylosing spondylitis synovial fluid, disease-linked clones were reportedly significantly enriched.

CDR3 length: 15 amino acids. Germline V gene lookup returns CDR1 LGHDT and CDR2 YNNKEL (reference sequence). V gave up 4 bases and J gave up 0 bases, with 9 bases separating them. TCR beta libraries were made by quantitative 5'-RACE with molecular barcodes. TCRdb redid the calling of the 5' RACE reads with MiXCR, one entry per CDR3 protein. The table lists about 450,000 distinct CDR3 sequences, roughly a quarter of them singletons. This clonotype has just a few counts. Its antigen is as yet unknown. The sample taken for sequencing was blood, either unsorted or a sorted T cell fraction (not recorded which). V is TRBV3-1 and J is TRBJ2-2; D remains unclear. This sequence originates from a male donor with ankylosing spondylitis. This CDR3 is CASSPQAANTGELFF. The CDR3 DNA reads TGTGCCAGCAGCCCCCAGGCGGCGAACACCGGGGAGCTGTTTTTT.